A selection of T cell receptor beta chains follows, all from one sample in a study of blood T cell repertoires in COVID-19. Method: immunoSEQ multiplex PCR; TCRdb's copy keeps in-frame clones and lacks some. The repertoire holds about 80,000 clones, with around 76% as singletons. Specimen: peripheral blood. Receptors were obtained from a human donor in a cohort sampled during active COVID-19. The CDR3 runs from the conserved cysteine through the conserved F or W. Fields, in order: D gene, V gene, J gene, clone size, CDR3 DNA, CDR3 protein. D genes are given only for firm matches. Rows may omit the clone size; those that give it use once, few, many or a size class.

.	TRBV5-1	TRBJ2-2	.	TGCGCCAGCATTATTGGCGGGCGAAAGAACACCGGGGAGCTGTTTTTT	CASIIGGRKNTGELFF
.	TRBV18	TRBJ1-2	once	TGTGCCAGCTCACCAGGGAGACCTGATGGCTACACCTTC	CASSPGRPDGYTF
.	TRBV27	TRBJ2-2	.	TGTGCCAGCAGTTTCACTGGCGGGGAGCTGTTTTTT	CASSFTGGELFF
TRBD2	TRBV5-1	TRBJ2-2	.	TGCGCCAGCAGCTGGGGACTAGCAGACACCGGGGAGCTGTTTTTT	CASSWGLADTGELFF
TRBD1	TRBV7-2	TRBJ1-4	.	TGTGCCAGCAGCTATAGGGGACAGCAAAAACTGTTTTTT	CASSYRGQQKLFF
TRBD1	TRBV7-6	TRBJ2-4	.	TGTGCCAGCAGCCCAAGGACAGGGGTCGAAAACATTCAGTACTTC	CASSPRTGVENIQYF
TRBD1	TRBV27	TRBJ1-5	many	TGTGCCAGCAGCCCGACAGGGTTGGTAATAGGTCAGCCCCAGCATTTT	CASSPTGLVIGQPQHF
.	TRBV6-6	TRBJ1-1	.	TGTGGAGCAGGGCAAACCACTGAAGCTTTCTTT	CGAGQTTEAFF
TRBD1	TRBV27	TRBJ1-6	few	TGTGCCAGCAGCTTAGACAGGGAAATGGGGAGCTCCTATAATTCACCCCTCCACTTT	CASSLDREMGSSYNSPLHF
TRBD1	TRBV24-1	TRBJ2-5	.	TGTGCCACCAGTGATACAAAGACAGGGCGGAAGACCCAGTACTTC	CATSDTKTGRKTQYF
TRBD2	TRBV18	TRBJ2-7	.	TGTGCCAGCTCACCCGCTACTAGCGGGGGCCCTTTCTACGAGCAGTACTTC	CASSPATSGGPFYEQYF
.	TRBV30	TRBJ2-4	.	TGTGCCTGGCAGACAGAGGTGGGCAAAAACATTCAGTACTTC	CAWQTEVGKNIQYF
.	TRBV25-1	TRBJ2-6	.	TGTGCCAGCCTAACCAGGGGGGCAGCCTCTGGGGCCAACGTCCTGACTTTC	CASLTRGAASGANVLTF
TRBD2	TRBV2	TRBJ2-7	.	TGTGCCAGCAGGGCCGGGACTAGTCGCTCCTACGAGCAGTACTTC	CASRAGTSRSYEQYF
.	TRBV2	TRBJ2-3	many	TGTGCCAGCAGAGAGAGCGTGGGTCCCACAGATACGCAGTATTTT	CASRESVGPTDTQYF
.	TRBV20-1	TRBJ2-1	.	TGCAGTGCTCAGAGGGCTGAGCAGTTCTTC	CSAQRAEQFF
TRBD2	TRBV14	TRBJ2-2	.	TGTGCCAGCAGCCAAGTAGACCTAGCGGGGGCGATTTTCAACACCGGGGAGCTGTTTTTT	CASSQVDLAGAIFNTGELFF
.	TRBV30	TRBJ2-7	few	TGTGCCTGGAGTGGGCCAAGCTACGAGCAGTACTTC	CAWSGPSYEQYF
TRBD1	TRBV24-1	TRBJ1-2	.	TGTGCCACCAGTGATTTGGGGGGCCCGACAGGGGATGGCTACACCTTC	CATSDLGGPTGDGYTF
.	TRBV24-1	TRBJ1-2	once	TGTGCCACCAGTGATCAGTATTCTGGCTACACCTTC	CATSDQYSGYTF
.	TRBV12-3/TRBV12-4	TRBJ2-3	.	TGTGCCAGCAGTTCGAAAACGGCAGATACGCAGTATTTT	CASSSKTADTQYF
TRBD1	TRBV28	TRBJ2-7	few	TGTGCCAGCAGTTTTTACACTGGACAGGGTAACTCCTACGAGCAGTACTTC	CASSFYTGQGNSYEQYF
.	TRBV6-1	TRBJ1-5	few	TGTGCCAGCAGTGATGGTGAGAGGGTGACTCAGCCCCAGCATTTT	CASSDGERVTQPQHF
.	TRBV9	TRBJ1-5	few	TGTGCCAGCAGTCTTTCATGGGGAGATCAGCCCCAGCATTTT	CASSLSWGDQPQHF
.	TRBV7-8	TRBJ2-3	.	TGTGCCAGCAGCTTAGACAGACCAGCCACAGATACGCAGTATTTT	CASSLDRPATDTQYF
TRBD2	TRBV5-1	TRBJ2-2	.	TGCGCCAGCAGCCTGCGAGGACTAGCGGGTACCACCGGGGAGCTGTTTTTT	CASSLRGLAGTTGELFF
.	TRBV24-1	TRBJ2-3	.	TGTGCCACCAGTGATTCCAGGGTTCTTAGCACAGATACGCAGTATTTT	CATSDSRVLSTDTQYF
TRBD2	TRBV27	TRBJ2-1	.	TGTGCCAGCGGATTCCTATTCCAGCGGGGTGCCAGCTCCTACAATGAGCAGTTCTTC	CASGFLFQRGASSYNEQFF
TRBD2	TRBV23-1	TRBJ2-3	.	TGCGCCAGCAGTCAATCGGGGAGCGGGGGGGCTGGCACAGATACGCAGTATTTT	CASSQSGSGGAGTDTQYF
.	TRBV7-9	TRBJ1-1	.	TGTGCCAGCAGCTACTTCGGGGGGACTCAGGGAGGAGCTTTCTTT	CASSYFGGTQGGAFF
TRBD1	TRBV4-1	TRBJ1-2	.	TGCGCCAGCAGCCAAGATGAGGGGACAGACTACTACACCTTC	CASSQDEGTDYYTF
TRBD1	TRBV24-1	TRBJ2-7	.	TGTGCCACCAGTGAATCGGGCAGGGGGTTTGAAGAGCAGTACTTC	CATSESGRGFEEQYF
TRBD1	TRBV11-3	TRBJ1-1	.	TGTGCCAGCAGCTTAGATGGACAGGGGAACACTGAAGCTTTCTTT	CASSLDGQGNTEAFF
TRBD1	TRBV7-3	TRBJ2-3	.	TGTGCCAGCAGCTCGGGACAGGGGGCTGGAGGCACAGATACGCAGTATTTT	CASSSGQGAGGTDTQYF
.	TRBV12-5	TRBJ1-5	few	TGTGCTAGTGGTTTGGGTCAGGCGGGAGATCAGCCCCAGCATTTT	CASGLGQAGDQPQHF
TRBD1	TRBV6-2/TRBV6-3	TRBJ1-2	.	TGTGCCAGCAGTCTCCTCTCCGGGACAGCAAACTATGGCTACACCTTC	CASSLLSGTANYGYTF
TRBD2	TRBV4-2	TRBJ2-5	.	TGTGCCAGCAGCCAAGATCGGGATAGCGGGGGGGCCACGGTTACAGAGACCCAGTACTTC	CASSQDRDSGGATVTETQYF
TRBD1	TRBV29-1	TRBJ1-1	.	TGCAGCGTTGGGACAGGGAACACTGAAGCTTTCTTT	CSVGTGNTEAFF
TRBD2	TRBV6-5	TRBJ2-1	.	TGTGCCAGCAGTTACTTCGGGGGGGGATACAATGAGCAGTTCTTC	CASSYFGGGYNEQFF
.	TRBV2	TRBJ2-7	.	TGTGCCAGCAGCCTCCTCAGGGACGAGCAGTACTTC	CASSLLRDEQYF
.	TRBV11-2	TRBJ2-3	.	TGTGCCAGCAGCTTCCGAGGACAGTATAGCACAGATACGCAGTATTTT	CASSFRGQYSTDTQYF
.	TRBV19	TRBJ2-2	.	TGTGCCAGTAGTAGGCAGGGAGGCACCGGGGAGCTGTTTTTT	CASSRQGGTGELFF
TRBD1	TRBV30	TRBJ1-5	once	TGTGCCTGGAGCGCCGGGACAGGCGGTCAGCCCCAGCATTTT	CAWSAGTGGQPQHF
TRBD2	TRBV19	TRBJ2-5	.	TGTGCCAGTAGCCGACTAGCGTTGGGGACCCAGTACTTC	CASSRLALGTQYF
.	TRBV10-1	TRBJ2-3	.	TGCGCCAGCAGTGAGCGGCAGGGTTTGGGGGATACGCAGTATTTT	CASSERQGLGDTQYF
.	TRBV7-2	TRBJ2-7	.	TGTGCCAGCAGCCCCAGGAGGGAGCAGTACTTC	CASSPRREQYF
.	TRBV28	TRBJ2-7	.	TGTGCCAGCAGTTCATCCGGGGGAGAGCAGTACTTC	CASSSSGGEQYF